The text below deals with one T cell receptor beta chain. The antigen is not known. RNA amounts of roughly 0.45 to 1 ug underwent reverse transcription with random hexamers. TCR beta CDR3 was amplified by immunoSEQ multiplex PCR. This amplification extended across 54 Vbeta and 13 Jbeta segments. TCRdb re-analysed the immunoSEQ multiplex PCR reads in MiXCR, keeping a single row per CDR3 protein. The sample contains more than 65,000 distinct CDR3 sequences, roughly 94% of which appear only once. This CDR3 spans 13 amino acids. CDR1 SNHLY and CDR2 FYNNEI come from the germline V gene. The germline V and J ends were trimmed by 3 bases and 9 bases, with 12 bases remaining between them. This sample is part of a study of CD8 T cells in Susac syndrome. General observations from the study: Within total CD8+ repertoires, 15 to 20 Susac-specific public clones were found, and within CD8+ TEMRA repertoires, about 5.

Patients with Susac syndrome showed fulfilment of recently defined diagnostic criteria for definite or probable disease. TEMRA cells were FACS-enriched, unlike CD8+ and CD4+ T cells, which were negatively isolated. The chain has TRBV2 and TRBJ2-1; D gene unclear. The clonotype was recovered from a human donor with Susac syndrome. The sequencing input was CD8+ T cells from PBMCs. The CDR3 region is CASSDAVGSEQFF. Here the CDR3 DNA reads TGTGCCAGCAGTGATGCAGTGGGTAGTGAGCAGTTCTTC. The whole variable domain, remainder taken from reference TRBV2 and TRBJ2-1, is EPEVTQTPSHQVTQMGQEVILRCVPISNHLYFYWYRQILGQKVEFLVSFYNNEISEKSEIFDDQFSVERPDGSNFTLKIRSTKLEDSAMYFCASSDAVGSEQFFGPGTRLTVL.